The present T cell receptor beta chain was sequenced within a study of T cells in Graves' hyperthyroidism and ophthalmopathy. V dropped 12 bases and J dropped 5 bases, with 15 bases sitting between them. CDR1 and CDR2 from the germline V gene are KGHDR and SFDVKD. CDR3 length equals 13 residues. Study-level results: Ophthalmopathy was identified by the model a median 6.5 months ahead of onset. Most thyroid clonotypes expanded above 0.001 were also detected in blood.

A patient was excluded if there was uncontrolled infection, other autoimmune disease, pregnancy or lactation. Clinical symptoms, serum thyroxine, TRAb, thyroid ultrasound and orbital computed tomography informed diagnoses. In regard to this clonotype: Its antigen is not identified.

Researchers took RNA transcripts and amplified the TCR beta CDR3 regions from them. First-round RT-PCR with HTBI primers amplified the TCR CDR3 region. One entry per CDR3 protein, called by TCRdb with MiXCR from the multiplex PCR reads. Here the sample spans hundreds of thousands of distinct CDR3 sequences, 15% to 20% being singletons. The sequence came from a woman aged 18-29 years with Graves' ophthalmopathy. The source material was blood. This chain connects TRBV24-1 to TRBJ2-2; a possible D gene is TRBD2 (8 bases). DNA for the CDR3: TGTGCCGCCGGGAGGGGGCCGACCGGGGAGCTGTTTTTT. Translating it yields CAAGRGPTGELFF.